This entry lists 19 T cell receptor beta chains sequenced from one sample in a study of CD8 T cells in ankylosing spondylitis. The study, taken as a whole, reports: The study identified a TCR beta motif of several highly homologous variants that appeared characteristic of ankylosing spondylitis blood.

Their recognized antigens are unknown. TCRdb used MiXCR to reprocess the 5' RACE reads, holding one entry per CDR3 protein. The table shows roughly 450,000 distinct CDR3 sequences, with roughly 26% occurring only once. Sequenced: blood, either unsorted or a sorted T cell fraction (not recorded which). These receptors all stem from a male donor with ankylosing spondylitis.

V usage is TRBV6-2 or TRBV6-3 and J usage is TRBJ2-1; D not certain. With 6 bases removed from V and 7 bases from J, the gap between germline ends came to 19 bases. The germline V gene has CDR1 MNHEY and CDR2 SVGEGT. This CDR3 region has 15 residues. The CDR3 DNA follows: TGTGCCAGCAGGGATACTCGAGATGCGAAAAATGAGCAGTTCTTC. Protein product: CASRDTRDAKNEQFF.

This clonotype was picked up a small number of times. This chain joins TRBV29-1 and TRBJ2-3; D is unclear. Trimming shortened V by 0 bases and J by 0 bases, and 10 bases separated the two germline ends. Germline V CDR1 and CDR2: SQVTM, ANQGSEA. CDR3 length: 15 residues. CDR3 in amino acids: CSVEDHRPSTDTQYF. CDR3 coding DNA: TGCAGCGTTGAAGACCACCGTCCTAGCACAGATACGCAGTATTTT.

This clonotype has more than one count but fewer than ten. The gene calls are TRBV12-3 or TRBV12-4 and TRBJ1-6, with D possibly matching TRBD1 (5 bases). V lost 6 bases and J 7 bases, leaving 13 bases between the germline ends. The CDR3 is 14 amino acids. CDR3 nucleotide sequence: TGTGCCAGCAGCAGCAGGGTGGAGAATTCACCCCTCCACTTT. Translation gives CASSSRVENSPLHF.

In this sample, this clonotype turned up many times. The CDR3 loop is CASSLGTTLVEQFF. Written as DNA, the CDR3 is TGTGCCAGCAGCTTGGGGACTACCCTAGTTGAGCAGTTCTTC. The chain has TRBV5-5 and TRBJ2-1; D might be TRBD2 (6 bases). This CDR3 comprises 14 residues. Trimming removed 0 bases from V and 9 bases from J, with 13 bases in between. CDR1 SGHKS and CDR2 YYEKEE come from the germline V gene (reference sequence).

This clonotype was counted a few times. The CDR3 sequence is CASSFETGSVGYTF. The DNA of the CDR3 is TGCGCCAGCAGCTTCGAGACAGGGTCGGTTGGCTACACCTTC. This chain connects TRBV5-1 to TRBJ1-2; TRBD1 agrees at 7 bases. Trimming took 2 bases from V and 7 from J; bases not matched to a gene: 8. The CDR3 is made up of 14 amino acids. Looked up from germline, CDR1 is SGHRS and CDR2 is YFSETQ.

This clonotype appeared a few times. This CDR3 is CASSGPPGTQYF. The CDR3 nucleotides are TGTGCCAGCAGTGGCCCACCGGGGACCCAGTACTTC. The chain employs TRBV25-1 and TRBJ2-5; no firm D call. Trimming removed 4 bases at V and 7 bases at J, with 10 bases between. CDR1 is MGHDK, CDR2 SYGVNS, per germline. CDR3 length: 12 amino acids.

This clonotype came up a few times. CDR3 protein: CASSLGDSHGYTF. CDR3 sequence (DNA): TGCGCCAGCAGCTTGGGGGACAGCCATGGCTACACCTTC. The rearrangement links TRBV5-1 to TRBJ1-2; 7 positions agree with TRBD1. The CDR3 is made up of 13 amino acids. Trimming at V came to 0 bases and at J to 6 bases, leaving 2 bases not matched to a gene. The germline V gene has CDR1 SGHRS and CDR2 YFSETQ.

This clonotype was found a few times. J is TRBJ1-2 and V is TRBV2, with TRBD1 matching 9 bases. Germline V lookup: CDR1 SNHLY, CDR2 FYNNEI. The V segment lost 5 bases and the J segment 2 bases; nucleotides outside the gene matches: 6. This CDR3 has 15 residues. The CDR3 loop reads CASSSRDRVNYGYTF. The CDR3, as DNA: TGTGCCAGCAGTTCCCGGGACAGGGTAAACTATGGCTACACCTTC.

This sequence joins TRBV19 and TRBJ1-1; TRBD1 might be the D (6 bases). Germline CDR1 reads LNHDA; CDR2 reads SQIVND (reference sequence). The CDR3 contains 13 residues. The V end lost 4 bases, the J end lost 0 bases, and 6 bases lay between the germline ends. This chain's CDR3 is CASSTGVNTEAFF. In DNA, the CDR3 is TGTGCCAGTAGTACAGGGGTGAACACTGAAGCTTTCTTT.

The rearrangement links TRBV7-2 to TRBJ1-5, with unresolved D. The germline gives CDR1 SGHTA, CDR2 FQGNSA. V lost 3 bases and J lost 0, with 9 bases in between. This CDR3 spans 15 amino acids. The CDR3 protein is CASSFTTYSNQPQHF. CDR3 sequence (DNA): TGTGCCAGCAGCTTCACGACATATAGCAATCAGCCCCAGCATTTT.

This clonotype was seen ten or more times. This chain links TRBV12-3 or TRBV12-4 with TRBJ2-2, with D perhaps given as TRBD1 or TRBD2 (5 bases each). Deletions cut 6 bases from V and 7 bases from J, with 15 bases between. The CDR3 is 14 amino acids. The CDR3 loop reads CASSRGGGGGELFF. CDR3 DNA: TGTGCCAGCAGCCGTGGCGGTGGGGGCGGGGAGCTGTTTTTT.

In its sample, this clonotype was seen a few times. This chain uses TRBV7-7 with TRBJ1-5; maybe TRBD1 (5 bases). The ends were cut back, 5 bases at V and 5 bases at J, with 13 bases in the middle. The CDR3 is 14 residues long. Germline V gene sequence: CDR1 SSHAT, CDR2 FNYEAQ (reference sequence). In DNA form, the CDR3 reads TGTGCCAGCAGCCCCATTATGGGGGATCAGCCCCAGCATTTT. Protein product: CASSPIMGDQPQHF.

The chain is built from TRBV29-1 and TRBJ2-2; 8 bases are a match to TRBD2. This CDR3 is 13 amino acids long. Germline V gives CDR1 SQVTM, CDR2 ANQGSEA. The trim removed 7 bases at V and 7 bases at J, leaving 8 bases unmatched. CDR3 sequence: CSAGLAAGGELFF. The CDR3 DNA reads TGCAGCGCCGGACTAGCCGCTGGCGGGGAGCTGTTTTTT.

This clonotype was picked up many times. J is TRBJ2-3 and V is TRBV7-2; no definite D call. The CDR3 is made up of 13 amino acids. Trimming stripped 5 bases from V and 8 bases from J, with 14 bases between. Germline V lookup: CDR1 SGHTA, CDR2 FQGNSA. The CDR3: CASSPIPLGTQYF. CDR3 bases: TGTGCCAGCAGCCCTATACCCTTGGGTACGCAGTATTTT.

The V and J genes are TRBV27 and TRBJ1-5; 8 nucleotides align to TRBD1. Trimming at V came to 10 bases and at J to 2 bases, leaving 10 bases not matched to a gene. The CDR3 has 15 amino acids. Per the germline V gene, CDR1 is MNHEY and CDR2 is SMNVEV (reference sequence). In DNA, the CDR3 is TGTGCCACCTCGCCAGGGGGCGTTGGCAATCAGCCCCAGCATTTT. It codes for CATSPGGVGNQPQHF.

The chain joins TRBV6-1 to TRBJ2-7; no firm D call. In germline, CDR1 is MNHNS, CDR2 SASEGT. V gave up 11 bases and J gave up 5 bases, with 13 bases separating them. This CDR3 region has 11 residues. The DNA of the CDR3 is TGTGCCGCCGAGGTCTGGGACGAGCAGTACTTC. Its translation: CAAEVWDEQYF.

The sample holds a few counts of this clonotype. The chain is built from TRBV12-3 or TRBV12-4 and TRBJ1-1; a weak D match, TRBD1 (6 bases). The CDR3 totals 15 residues. The germline V and J ends were trimmed by 7 bases and 7 bases, with 22 bases remaining between them. The CDR3 bases are TGTGCCAGCACCTCCCGGGGGCCGGGTTTTAATGAAGCTTTCTTT. Its protein is CASTSRGPGFNEAFF.

The chain links TRBV2 to TRBJ2-1; D uncertain. Per the germline V gene, CDR1 is SNHLY and CDR2 is FYNNEI. This CDR3 comprises 12 residues. The V end lost 6 bases, the J end lost 3 bases, and 6 bases lay between the germline ends. The CDR3 coding sequence is TGTGCCAGCAGATCGGACTACAATGAGCAGTTCTTC. Protein product: CASRSDYNEQFF.

The V gene is TRBV6-6, the J gene TRBJ2-3; D not resolved. CDR3 length equals 12 residues. Trimming cost V 8 bases and J 5 bases, with 11 bases left between them. Germline lookup yields CDR1 MNHNY and CDR2 SVGAGI (reference sequence). CDR3 bases: TGTGCCAGCGGAAAGCGAGGAGATACGCAGTATTTT. It is translated as CASGKRGDTQYF.